The 20 T cell receptor beta chains given below trace back to one sample, sequenced in a study of blood T cell repertoires in COVID-19. Method: immunoSEQ multiplex PCR; TCRdb's copy keeps in-frame clones and lacks some. The sample carries 180,000 or so clones, about nine tenths recorded once. The sample taken for sequencing was peripheral blood. The source is a man younger than 30 with active or convalescent COVID-19.

The genes are TRBV15 and TRBJ2-7, with 11 bases fitting TRBD1. After removal of 4 bases from V and 8 bases from J, the junction contained 7 bases not matched to a gene. Germline V gene sequence: CDR1 LNHNV, CDR2 YYDKDF (reference sequence). The CDR3 covers 14 residues. DNA of the CDR3: TGTGCCACCAGCAACCGGGACAGGGGGGCTCAGCAGTACTTC. This sequence encodes CATSNRDRGAQQYF.

In this sample, this clone turned up a few times. One junction end disagrees with the germline gene, perhaps due to a read error. The chain couples TRBV11-2 to TRBJ2-7; D possibly corresponds to TRBD1 (5 bases). Germline CDR1 reads SGHAT; CDR2 reads FQNNGV. The CDR3 totals 16 residues. CDR3 nucleotides: TGTGCCAGCAGCCTAGATAGTGGGGCGGTGACCTACGAGCAGTACTTC. Protein sequence: CASSLDSGAVTYEQYF.

V gene TRBV10-1 combines with J gene TRBJ2-7, with D hard to call. The CDR3 is made up of 14 amino acids. Germline V CDR1 and CDR2: WNHNN, SYGVQD (reference sequence). Trimming cost V 5 bases and J 9 bases, with 20 bases left between them. CDR3 region: CASSNLRSPYWQYF. The CDR3 DNA is TGCGCCAGCAGTAACCTCCGGAGCCCGTACTGGCAGTACTTC.

This chain connects TRBV4-1 to TRBJ2-1; 8 bases are shared with TRBD2. The CDR3 is 15 residues long. The germline CDR1 and CDR2 sequences are MGHRA and YSYEKL. V shed 1 base, J shed 8 bases, and the junction held 7 bases outside the gene matches. The CDR3 loop is CASSQVSGGFDEQFF. The CDR3, as DNA: TGCGCCAGCAGCCAAGTTTCGGGAGGGTTCGATGAGCAGTTCTTC.

This clone was picked up a small number of times. The gene calls are TRBV2 and TRBJ1-3; no reliable D call. Trimming removed 7 bases from V and 4 bases from J, with 11 bases in between. The CDR3 contains 13 residues. Germline-derived CDR1 and CDR2 are SNHLY and FYNNEI. CDR3 sequence (DNA): TGTGCCAGCATGCAACAGCTCGGAAACACCATATATTTT. Translation: CASMQQLGNTIYF.

The genes are TRBV6-5 and TRBJ2-7; 7 bases map to TRBD1. V shed 7 bases and J 2 bases; nucleotides not matched to a gene: 8. CDR3 length: 14 residues. Looked up from germline, CDR1 is MNHEY and CDR2 is SVGAGI. Here the CDR3 reads CASTPRQGTYEQYF. CDR3 in DNA: TGTGCCAGCACCCCAAGACAGGGAACCTACGAGCAGTACTTC.

This chain joins TRBV12-5 and TRBJ2-3, with a tentative D call TRBD2 (7 bases). V dropped 1 base and J dropped 10 bases, with 12 bases sitting between them. Germline V lookup: CDR1 LGHNT, CDR2 FRNRAP. The CDR3 is 13 amino acids. The CDR3 reads CASGLEGGEAQYF. The DNA of the CDR3 is TGTGCTAGTGGTTTGGAAGGGGGGGAGGCGCAGTATTTT.

This clone turned up a few times. At one of its ends the junction is not consistent with the germline gene, which may arise from a read error. The gene calls are TRBV2 and TRBJ2-7; 10 bases agree with TRBD1. The CDR3 loop spans 12 amino acids. Germline V gene data show CDR1 as SNHLY and CDR2 as FYNNEI. The CDR3 nucleotides read TGTGCCAGCAGTGAAGCGGGGACAGGGGTCAGCTTC. Residues: CASSEAGTGVSF.

This chain joins TRBV7-9 and TRBJ1-1, with D perhaps TRBD1 (5 bases). Germline-derived CDR1 and CDR2 are SEHNR and FQNEAQ (reference sequence). Trimming shortened V by 11 bases and J by 7 bases, and 8 bases separated the two germline ends. The length of the CDR3 is 9 residues. The CDR3 DNA reads as TGTGCCGGTGACAGTGAAGCTTTCTTT. Translation: CAGDSEAFF.

V is TRBV7-8 and J is TRBJ1-5; 10 positions match TRBD1. The CDR3 covers 16 residues. The germline CDR1 and CDR2 sequences are SGHVS and FQNEAQ. The V and J ends lost 1 base and 6 bases, in that order; junction bases with no gene match: 6. As DNA, the CDR3 is TGTGCCAGCAGCTTAGTAGTGACAGGGGGCCTTCAGCCCCAGCATTTT. Encoded protein: CASSLVVTGGLQPQHF.

The chain joins TRBV19 to TRBJ2-1; a weak D match, TRBD1 (6 bases). This CDR3 spans 14 amino acids. CDR1 is LNHDA, CDR2 SQIVND, per germline (reference sequence). Trimming took off 5 bases at V and 4 bases at J, with 12 bases between the two ends. The chain's CDR3 is CASSEARGYNEQFF. The CDR3, as DNA: TGTGCCAGTAGTGAGGCGAGGGGGTACAATGAGCAGTTCTTC.

The chain is built from TRBV5-8 and TRBJ2-4; TRBD1 aligns across 8 bases. Germline lookup yields CDR1 SGHTS and CDR2 YDEGEE. J lost 5 bases, V lost 4 bases, and 11 bases had no gene match. CDR3 length equals 16 residues. CDR3 DNA: TGTGCCAGCAGCGTCACAGGAGACAGGGGTCAAAACATTCAGTACTTC. Its translation: CASSVTGDRGQNIQYF.

The chain joins TRBV7-9 to TRBJ2-7; D ambiguous. The CDR3 covers 14 residues. Trimming removed 5 bases at V and 3 bases at J, with 14 bases between. The germline V gene has CDR1 SEHNR and CDR2 FQNEAQ (reference sequence). The CDR3: CASSHAFSGYEQYF. DNA of the CDR3: TGTGCCAGCAGCCACGCGTTTTCTGGCTACGAGCAGTACTTC.

This chain connects TRBV27 to TRBJ1-1, with TRBD1 identical over 10 bases. With 5 bases clipped from V and 5 bases from J, the junction kept 8 bases outside the gene matches. The CDR3 is made up of 15 amino acids. In germline, CDR1 is MNHEY, CDR2 SMNVEV (reference sequence). CDR3 nucleotide sequence: TGTGCCAGCAGTCCGTGGACAGGGGGAGGAACTGAAGCTTTCTTT. This encodes CASSPWTGGGTEAFF.

This clone was counted only a few times. As DNA, the CDR3 is TGCGCCAGCAGCGTTAGCGGACGTTACAATGAGCAGTTCTTC. Its protein is CASSVSGRYNEQFF. The chain has TRBV5-1 and TRBJ2-1; D perhaps matches TRBD2 (6 bases). Trimming cost V 4 bases and J 4 bases, with 12 bases left between them. The length of the CDR3 is 14 residues. CDR1 SGHRS and CDR2 YFSETQ come from the germline V gene.

This rearrangement joins TRBV7-9 to TRBJ2-7, with 9 bases aligning to TRBD1. After removal of 0 bases from V and 3 bases from J, the junction contained 6 bases not matched to a gene. The CDR3 contains 16 residues. Per the germline V gene, CDR1 is SEHNR and CDR2 is FQNEAQ (reference sequence). The CDR3 region has the DNA TGTGCCAGCAGCTTAGCTCAGGGGACAGGGTACTACGAGCAGTACTTC. This codes for CASSLAQGTGYYEQYF.

V usage is TRBV29-1 and J usage is TRBJ1-1; D remains unclear. The CDR3 contains 12 residues. V was clipped by 5 bases and J by 6 bases, with 13 bases between them. The germline V gene encodes CDR1 SQVTM and CDR2 ANQGSEA. The CDR3 is CSVKRGLSEAFF. CDR3 coding DNA: TGCAGCGTTAAACGAGGACTGTCTGAAGCTTTCTTT.

The chain carries TRBV18 and TRBJ1-5, with TRBD1 matching 7 bases. The CDR3 sequence is 13 residues long. J lost 7 bases, V lost 4 bases, and 4 bases had no gene match. The germline V gene has CDR1 KGHSH and CDR2 LQKENI. CDR3 amino acids: CASSRDRVQPQHF. The CDR3 nucleotides read TGTGCCAGCTCACGAGACAGGGTCCAGCCCCAGCATTTT. The whole variable domain, remainder taken from reference TRBV18 and TRBJ1-5, is NAGVMQNPRHLVRRRGQEARLRCSPMKGHSHVYWYRQLPEEGLKFMVYLQKENIIDESGMPKERFSAEFPKEGPSILRIQQVVRGDSAAYFCASSRDRVQPQHFGDGTRLSIL.

This sequence joins TRBV6-5 and TRBJ1-3; D unclear. The V and J ends lost 6 bases and 0 bases respectively, with 6 bases between them. CDR3 size: 13 residues. The germline gives CDR1 MNHEY, CDR2 SVGAGI. The CDR3: CASSSSSGNTIYF. The CDR3 DNA reads TGTGCCAGCAGCTCGTCCTCTGGAAACACCATATATTTT.

This clone was found a few times. J is TRBJ1-4 and V is TRBV5-1; TRBD1 aligns across 8 bases. The V gene end was trimmed by 4 bases and the J gene end by 7 bases; junction bases not matched to a gene: 6. This CDR3 region has 14 residues. The germline V gene has CDR1 SGHRS and CDR2 YFSETQ. CDR3 amino acids: CASSVTGEGEKLFF. In DNA form, the CDR3 reads TGCGCCAGCAGCGTGACAGGGGAGGGTGAAAAACTGTTTTTT.